This T cell receptor beta chain stems from a study of blood T cell repertoires in COVID-19. Sequencing was performed with immunoSEQ multiplex PCR; in TCRdb, only in-frame clones are kept and a portion is missing. This table has approximately 110,000 clones, around 90% appearing once. This CDR3 has 15 amino acids. CDR1 and CDR2 from the germline V gene are SGDLS and YYNGEE. The ends were cut back, 4 bases at V and 2 bases at J, with 15 bases in the middle. Sample: peripheral blood. This rearrangement joins TRBV9 to TRBJ2-5; the D is unclear. This clonotype was sampled from a human donor in a cohort sampled during active COVID-19. The CDR3 sequence: CASSPVGVFQETQYF. The CDR3 nucleotides read TGTGCCAGCAGCCCAGTTGGAGTATTTCAAGAGACCCAGTACTTC.